The following is a TCR beta chain sequence with its context. Its antigen is undetermined. In the authors' methods: Junction-only immunoSEQ data arrived without quality scores, meaning filtering differed. Data came from immunoSEQ multiplex PCR; TCRdb stores just in-frame clones and leaves some out. Clone size and V and J calls were adopted from that table, with D and trimming inferred from the DNA. The sample carries about 1.5 million clones, about 98% recorded once. Germline loops: CDR1 MNHEY, CDR2 SMNVEV (reference sequence). The CDR3 is made up of 18 amino acids. Trimming removed 0 bases from V and 1 base from J, with 19 bases in between. The data were taken from a study of shared clonotypes between healthy human individuals. Study details: Three plates each covered CD4 naive and memory; CD8 naive two, CD8 memory one. Findings and limits, study-wide: Unshared clonotypes carried lower generation probabilities than those common to all four donors.

The specimen sequenced was naive CD4+ T cells sorted from blood. The sample's subset: CD45RA+ positively selected. The J gene is TRBJ2-7, the V gene TRBV27; TRBD2 is a possible D gene (6 bases). The TCR originated in a man in his thirties or forties in good health. The CDR3, as DNA: TGTGCCAGCAGTTTATCCCCCGGGGGTAGCCTATGGTCCTACGAGCAGTACTTC. Its protein is CASSLSPGGSLWSYEQYF.